The 20 T cell receptor beta chains in this list originate from one sample, sequenced in a study of post-analysis software for immune sequencing data. Findings and limits, study-wide: TRBV5-6, TRBV5-1 and TRBV20-1 belonged to a set of roughly 5 TRBV segments that were more frequent in patients than controls.

Unique molecular identifiers were carried by the TCR beta cDNA libraries. Each CDR3 protein is one row after TCRdb ran MiXCR on the PCR reads. The data show approximately 730,000 distinct CDR3 sequences, 25% to 30% seen once. Antigens for these TCRs are unknown. The specimen sequenced was blood. These receptors were obtained from a girl between 10 and 17 years old with multiple sclerosis.

This clonotype was counted between two and nine times. The J gene is TRBJ1-1, the V gene TRBV3-1; 11 bases map to TRBD1. J gave up 0 bases and V 3 bases, and 6 bases lay outside the gene matches. Germline CDR1 LGHDT, CDR2 YNNKEL (reference sequence). This CDR3 region has 17 residues. CDR3 amino acids: CASSHRTGGLMNTEAFF. In DNA form, the CDR3 reads TGTGCCAGCAGCCATCGGACAGGGGGCCTCATGAACACTGAAGCTTTCTTT.

This clonotype was detected only a few times. The rearrangement links TRBV6-6 to TRBJ2-3, with TRBD1 as a possible D gene (6 bases). This CDR3 contains 14 residues. V was clipped by 8 bases and J by 6 bases, with 18 bases between them. Germline V gene lookup returns CDR1 MNHNY and CDR2 SVGAGI (reference sequence). Here the CDR3 DNA reads TGTGCCAGCGTGAAACCCGGGACAAGTGATACGCAGTATTTT. This encodes CASVKPGTSDTQYF.

The chain is built from TRBV10-3 and TRBJ2-7; D possibly uses TRBD1 or TRBD2 (5 bases each). The CDR3 covers 12 residues. Looked up from germline, CDR1 is ENHRY and CDR2 is SYGVKD. V was pared by 5 bases and J by 10 bases, with 15 bases between. The CDR3 nucleotides are TGTGCCATCAGTCCCGACGGGGCAGGCCAGTACTTC. It yields the protein CAISPDGAGQYF.

The chain uses TRBV20-1 and TRBJ1-1; weak D call: TRBD1 (5 bases). CDR3 length equals 13 residues. CDR1 is DFQATT and CDR2 is SNEGSKA in the germline V gene (reference sequence). With 3 bases removed from V and 5 bases from J, the gap between germline ends came to 13 bases. Here the CDR3 DNA reads TGCAGTGCTAGTCAGGGCCTGGGAACTGAAGCTTTCTTT. Amino acids: CSASQGLGTEAFF.

The rearrangement uses TRBV7-2 and TRBJ2-3, with 12 bases identical to TRBD2. V lost 4 bases, J lost 2 bases, and 4 bases stayed unmatched. The CDR3 spans 16 residues. CDR1 is SGHTA, CDR2 FQGNSA, per germline. The CDR3: CASSWRTSGTTDTQYF. The DNA of the CDR3 is TGTGCCAGCAGCTGGCGGACTAGCGGGACCACAGATACGCAGTATTTT.

This chain uses TRBV11-2 with TRBJ2-5; 9 positions agree with TRBD1. This CDR3 has 15 amino acids. Germline V gives CDR1 SGHAT, CDR2 FQNNGV. The junction had 9 bases not matched to a gene; V was cut back by 5 bases and J by 5 bases. As DNA, the CDR3 is TGTGCCAGCAGCGACGTCAACAGGGGGCTGGAGACCCAGTACTTC. Translating gives CASSDVNRGLETQYF.

This sequence joins TRBV29-1 and TRBJ2-2; no definite D call. The germline V gene encodes CDR1 SQVTM and CDR2 ANQGSEA. This CDR3 contains 13 residues. V was clipped by 6 bases and J by 2 bases, with 10 bases between them. The DNA for the CDR3 is TGCAGCGTAAGGGCCAGCAACACCGGGGAGCTGTTTTTT. The encoded protein is CSVRASNTGELFF.

The CDR3 DNA follows: TGTGCCAGCGACCGACCCCTAGGCTACACCTTC. Protein: CASDRPLGYTF. This chain connects TRBV6-1 to TRBJ1-2; D remains unclear. There are 11 residues in the CDR3. The V gene's germline CDR1 is MNHNS and CDR2 SASEGT. V lost 8 bases and J lost 8, with 12 bases in between.

This clonotype was observed a handful of times. An end of the junction differs from the germline gene, which may be a read error. The chain recombines TRBV18 with TRBJ1-4; tentative D call: TRBD1 (6 bases). CDR3 length: 18 residues. CDR1 KGHSH and CDR2 LQKENI come from the germline V gene. CDR3 amino acids: CASSPWRREQGTNEKRFF. In nucleotides, the CDR3 is TGTGCCAGCTCACCGTGGCGCAGGGAACAGGGAACTAATGAAAAACGGTTTTTT.

The V and J genes are TRBV6-2 or TRBV6-3 and TRBJ2-5; possible D gene TRBD2, 6 bases. Germline CDR1 and CDR2: MNHEY and SVGEGT. The CDR3 runs 14 residues. Trimming left V 8 bases short and J 11 bases short, with 24 bases between. Written as DNA, the CDR3 is TGTGCCAGCCTGCGGGACGGGCGAGTGGGAGAGCAGTACTTC. Translated: CASLRDGRVGEQYF.

V is TRBV20-1 and J is TRBJ2-7, with TRBD2 matching 11 bases. Unmatched junction bases numbered 17, after V lost 4 bases and J lost 6 bases. The CDR3 is 17 amino acids. Germline CDR1 is DFQATT and CDR2 is SNEGSKA (reference sequence). The DNA for the CDR3 is TGCAGTGCTACAGGGAGGTTAGCGGGAGGGCCTAAGGGCGAGCAGTACTTC. This encodes CSATGRLAGGPKGEQYF.

This clonotype was recorded a few times. The chain carries TRBV7-2 and TRBJ2-3; 8 bases map to TRBD1. V dropped 0 bases and J dropped 5; count of bases not matched to a gene: 10. The CDR3 is 17 amino acids. CDR1 and CDR2 (germline): SGHTA, FQGNSA. The DNA for the CDR3 is TGTGCCAGCAGCTTAGCCGCAGGGGGCGTTTTGATAGATACGCAGTATTTT. Translation gives CASSLAAGGVLIDTQYF.

This rearrangement joins TRBV7-9 to TRBJ1-1, with TRBD1 identical over 9 bases. The CDR3 sequence is 17 residues long. CDR1 SEHNR and CDR2 FQNEAQ come from the germline V gene (reference sequence). J gave up 1 base and V 0 bases, and 6 bases lay outside the gene matches. Here the CDR3 reads CASSLARPTGGNTEAFF. The CDR3 DNA reads as TGTGCCAGCAGCTTAGCGAGGCCGACAGGGGGGAACACTGAAGCTTTCTTT.

The chain combines TRBV28 with TRBJ2-7; a possible D gene is TRBD2 (6 bases). CDR1 MDHEN and CDR2 SYDVKM come from the germline V gene. V lost 3 bases to trimming and J lost 6 bases, with 12 bases between them. The CDR3 covers 13 residues. This CDR3 is CASSFLRGGEQYF. CDR3 nucleotides: TGTGCCAGCAGTTTTCTCCGGGGAGGCGAGCAGTACTTC.

There are a few counts of this clonotype. The chain is built from TRBV7-2 and TRBJ2-1; 10 positions agree with TRBD2. V lost 11 bases and J lost 9; bases outside the gene matches: 13. The CDR3 runs to 14 residues. The V gene's germline CDR1 is SGHTA and CDR2 FQGNSA. The CDR3 DNA reads as TGTGCCTCGGGAGCGGGAGGGGTCTTGGGTGAGCAGTTCTTC. This gives the protein CASGAGGVLGEQFF.

V is TRBV9 and J is TRBJ1-2; tentatively, D is TRBD1 (5 bases). Trimming left V 0 bases short and J 6 bases short, with 15 bases between. CDR3 length: 15 amino acids. Per the germline V gene, CDR1 is SGDLS and CDR2 is YYNGEE. The CDR3 region has the DNA TGTGCCAGCAGCGTAGGGCCAGACAGACGGAATGGCTACACCTTC. Protein: CASSVGPDRRNGYTF.

This clonotype was seen only a few times. The chain links TRBV27 to TRBJ2-3; D is undetermined. Trimming took off 2 bases at V and 3 bases at J, with 6 bases between the two ends. This CDR3 is built from 13 residues. Germline loops: CDR1 MNHEY, CDR2 SMNVEV (reference sequence). The CDR3 region is CASSLGQTDTQYF. The CDR3 DNA follows: TGTGCCAGCAGTTTAGGCCAGACAGATACGCAGTATTTT.

V is TRBV4-1 and J is TRBJ2-3; a weak D match, TRBD2 (5 bases). CDR3 length equals 14 residues. Between the trimmed V and J ends, which lost 1 base and 3 bases, there was a span of 8 bases. Per the germline V gene, CDR1 is MGHRA and CDR2 is YSYEKL. The CDR3 reads CASSQAPGTDTQYF. The CDR3 region has the DNA TGCGCCAGCAGCCAAGCCCCGGGAACAGATACGCAGTATTTT.

This chain joins TRBV6-1 and TRBJ1-6, with no clear D. V lost 6 bases and J lost 8, with 26 bases in between. The V gene's germline CDR1 is MNHNS and CDR2 SASEGT. The CDR3 loop spans 18 amino acids. The CDR3 reads CASSQQPGSRPGHSPLHF. In DNA, the CDR3 is TGTGCCAGCAGCCAACAACCCGGGTCACGGCCCGGTCATTCACCCCTCCACTTT.

This clonotype was detected only a few times. This rearrangement joins TRBV18 to TRBJ1-4; no definite D call. Per the germline V gene, CDR1 is KGHSH and CDR2 is LQKENI. Trimming took 3 bases from V and 5 from J, leaving 13 bases between them. This CDR3 contains 15 residues. The CDR3 sequence: CASSPIRGSNEKLFF. CDR3 in DNA: TGTGCCAGCTCACCTATACGGGGAAGCAATGAAAAACTGTTTTTT.